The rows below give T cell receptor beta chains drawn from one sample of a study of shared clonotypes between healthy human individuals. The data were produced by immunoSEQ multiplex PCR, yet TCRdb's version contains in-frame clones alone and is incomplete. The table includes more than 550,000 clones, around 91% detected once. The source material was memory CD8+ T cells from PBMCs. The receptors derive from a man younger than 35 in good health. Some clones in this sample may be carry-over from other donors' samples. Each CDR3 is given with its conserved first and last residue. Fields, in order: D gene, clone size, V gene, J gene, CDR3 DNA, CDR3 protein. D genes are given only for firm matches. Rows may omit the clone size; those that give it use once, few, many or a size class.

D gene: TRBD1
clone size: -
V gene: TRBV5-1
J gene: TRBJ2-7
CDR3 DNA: TGCGCCAGCAGCCCTCAGACAGGGGAGCTCATCTACGAGCAGTACTTC
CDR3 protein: CASSPQTGELIYEQYF

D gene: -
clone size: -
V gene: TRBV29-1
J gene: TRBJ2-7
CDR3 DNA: TGCAGCGTTGAATATCGCGGGACCCCGGGCGAGCAGTACTTC
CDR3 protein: CSVEYRGTPGEQYF

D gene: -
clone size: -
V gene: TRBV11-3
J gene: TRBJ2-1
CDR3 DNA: TGTGCCAGCAGCCCTGGTCGGCTAGAGGGCCACAATGAGCAGTTCTTC
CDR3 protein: CASSPGRLEGHNEQFF

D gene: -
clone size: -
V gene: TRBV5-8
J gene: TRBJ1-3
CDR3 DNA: TGTGCCAGCGGCCCTCAGGTTTCTGGAAACACCATATATTTT
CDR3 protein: CASGPQVSGNTIYF

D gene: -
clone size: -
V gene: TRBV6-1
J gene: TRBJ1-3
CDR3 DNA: TGTGCCACCTACGGGTACACCATATATTTT
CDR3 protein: CATYGYTIYF

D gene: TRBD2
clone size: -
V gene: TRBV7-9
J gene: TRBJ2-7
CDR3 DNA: TGTGCCAGCAGCTTAACGGGGACTAGCGGGAGGGGTTACGAGCAGTACTTC
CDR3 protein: CASSLTGTSGRGYEQYF

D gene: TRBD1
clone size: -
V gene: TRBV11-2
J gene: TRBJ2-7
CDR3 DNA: TGTGCCAGCAGCTTAGCGACAGGGACCACCTACGAGCAGTACTTC
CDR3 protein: CASSLATGTTYEQYF

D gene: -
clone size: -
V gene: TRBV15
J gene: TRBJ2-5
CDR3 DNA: TGTGCCACCAGCCTCTGGGCAGGAGCCCAAGAGACCCAGTACTTC
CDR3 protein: CATSLWAGAQETQYF

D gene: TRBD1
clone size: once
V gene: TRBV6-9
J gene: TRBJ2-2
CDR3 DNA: TGTGCCAACATCGCCACGACAGGGCCCGGGGAGCTGTTTTTT
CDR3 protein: CANIATTGPGELFF

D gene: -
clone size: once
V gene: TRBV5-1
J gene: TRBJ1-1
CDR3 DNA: TGTGCCAGCGGCTTGGCCGTGGGATTTGAAACTGAAGCTTTCTTT
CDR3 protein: CASGLAVGFETEAFF

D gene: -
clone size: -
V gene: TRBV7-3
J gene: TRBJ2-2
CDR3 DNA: TGTGCCAGCAGCTTAATGGCTAGCTTGGCGAACACCGGGGAGCTGTTTTTT
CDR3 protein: CASSLMASLANTGELFF

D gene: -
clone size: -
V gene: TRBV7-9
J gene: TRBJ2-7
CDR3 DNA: TGTGCCAGCAGCTTAGGGAGGGTGGGAGGCGAGCAGTACTTC
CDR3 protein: CASSLGRVGGEQYF

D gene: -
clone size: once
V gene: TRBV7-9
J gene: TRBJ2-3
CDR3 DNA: TGTGCCAGCAGCTCCAAGACCGGGTTGGGATTGCATACGCAGTATTTT
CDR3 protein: CASSSKTGLGLHTQYF

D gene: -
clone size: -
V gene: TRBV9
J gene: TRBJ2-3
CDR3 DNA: TGTGCCAGCAGCGTCGGGACCCGCCCTGGGGATACGCAGTATTTT
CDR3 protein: CASSVGTRPGDTQYF

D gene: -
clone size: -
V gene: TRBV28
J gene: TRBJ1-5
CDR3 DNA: TGTGCCAGCAGTTCCGTGGAAGGCCGGCAGCATTTT
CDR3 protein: CASSSVEGRQHF

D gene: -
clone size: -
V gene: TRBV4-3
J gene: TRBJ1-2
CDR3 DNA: TGCGCCAGCAGCCAAGATGTAAGGTCAGCAGCTAACTATGGCTACACCTTC
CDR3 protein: CASSQDVRSAANYGYTF

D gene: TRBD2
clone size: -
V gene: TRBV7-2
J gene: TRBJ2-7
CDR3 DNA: TGTGCCAGCAGCCCGATCTGGACTAGCGGGAGCGCCGAGCAGTACTTC
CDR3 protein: CASSPIWTSGSAEQYF

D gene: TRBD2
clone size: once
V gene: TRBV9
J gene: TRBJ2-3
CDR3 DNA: TGTGCCAGCAGCTCCCGACTAGCGGAGAGCACAGATACGCAGTATTTT
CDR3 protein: CASSSRLAESTDTQYF

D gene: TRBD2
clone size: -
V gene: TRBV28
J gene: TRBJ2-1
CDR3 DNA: TGTGCCAGCAGTTTTCTAGGTCTAGCGGGAGGAGAGGGGCACTACAATGAGCAGTTCTTC
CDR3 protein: CASSFLGLAGGEGHYNEQFF

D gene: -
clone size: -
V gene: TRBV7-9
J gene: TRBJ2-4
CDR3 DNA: TGTGCCAGCAGCTTAGCGGGCGACCTGCCTTACTTC
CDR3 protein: CASSLAGDLPYF

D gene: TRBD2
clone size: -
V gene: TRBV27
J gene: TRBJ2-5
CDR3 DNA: TGTGCCAGCAGTTTATTGGGCCTAGCGGGAGGGAATCAAGAGACCCAGTACTTC
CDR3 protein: CASSLLGLAGGNQETQYF

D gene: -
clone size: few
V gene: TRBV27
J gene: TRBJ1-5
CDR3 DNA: TGTGCCAGCAGTTTATGGGGCCCCCATCAGCCCCAGCATTTT
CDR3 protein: CASSLWGPHQPQHF

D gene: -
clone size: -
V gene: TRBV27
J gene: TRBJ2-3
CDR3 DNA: TGTGCCAGCAGTGTATTGCCCGAGGATACGCAGTATTTT
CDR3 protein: CASSVLPEDTQYF

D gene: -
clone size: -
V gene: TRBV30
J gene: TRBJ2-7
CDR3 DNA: TGTGCCTGGAAGGTGGGCTCCTACGAGCAGTACTTC
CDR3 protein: CAWKVGSYEQYF

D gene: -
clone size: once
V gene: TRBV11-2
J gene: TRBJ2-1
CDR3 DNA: TGTGCCAGCAGCGAGTTCAATGAGCAGTTCTTC
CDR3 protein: CASSEFNEQFF

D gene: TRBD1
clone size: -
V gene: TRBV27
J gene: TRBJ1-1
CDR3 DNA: TGTGCCAGCAGTTTGTCTTCGACAGGGCCCACTGAAGCTTTCTTT
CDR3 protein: CASSLSSTGPTEAFF

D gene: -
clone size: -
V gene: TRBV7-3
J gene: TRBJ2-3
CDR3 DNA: TGTGCCAGCAGCTCTACAGGGCACCCAGATACGCAGTATTTT
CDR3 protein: CASSSTGHPDTQYF

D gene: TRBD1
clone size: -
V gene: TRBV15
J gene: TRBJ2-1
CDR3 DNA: TGTGCCACCGGACAGGGCTACAATGAGCAGTTCTTC
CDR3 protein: CATGQGYNEQFF

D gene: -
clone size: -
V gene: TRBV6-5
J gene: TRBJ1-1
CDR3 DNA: TGTGCCAGCAGTCAGGGTTCGAACACTGAAGCTTTCTTT
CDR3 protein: CASSQGSNTEAFF

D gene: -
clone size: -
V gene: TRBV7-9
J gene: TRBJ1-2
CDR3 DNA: TGTGCCAGCAACAGAGCTAACTATGGCTACACCTTC
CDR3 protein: CASNRANYGYTF

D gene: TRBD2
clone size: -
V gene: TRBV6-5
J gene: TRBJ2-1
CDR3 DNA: TGTGCCAGCAGTTATTTACCCGGGACTAGCGGGAGTCGGCAGTTCTTC
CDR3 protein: CASSYLPGTSGSRQFF

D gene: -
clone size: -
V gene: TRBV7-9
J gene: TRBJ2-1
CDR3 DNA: TGTGCCAGCAGCTTAGGTGGGCGGGAATCTCGAGGTGAGCAGTTCTTC
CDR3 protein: CASSLGGRESRGEQFF

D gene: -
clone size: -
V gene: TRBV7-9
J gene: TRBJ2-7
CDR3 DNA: TGTGCCAGCAGCTTAGTGGGTCTTACCTACGAGCAGTACTTC
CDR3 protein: CASSLVGLTYEQYF

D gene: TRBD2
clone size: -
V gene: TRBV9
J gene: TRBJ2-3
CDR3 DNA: TGTGCCAGCAGTAAGGCGGGAGGGCTCGCAGATACGCAGTATTTT
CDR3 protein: CASSKAGGLADTQYF

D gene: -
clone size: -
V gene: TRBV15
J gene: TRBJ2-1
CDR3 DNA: TGTGCCACCAGCAATAGGGCTGCCCAGGTGGATGAGCAGTTCTTC
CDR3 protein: CATSNRAAQVDEQFF

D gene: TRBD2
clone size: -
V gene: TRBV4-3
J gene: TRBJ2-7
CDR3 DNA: TGCGCCAGCAGCCAAGATGGGGGAGGGGACGAGCAGTACTTC
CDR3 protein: CASSQDGGGDEQYF

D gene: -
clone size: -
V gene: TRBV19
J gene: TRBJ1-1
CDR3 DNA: TGTGCCAGTAGTATTGTGGTGTTCTCGGAAATGAACACTGAAGCTTTCTTT
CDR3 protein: CASSIVVFSEMNTEAFF

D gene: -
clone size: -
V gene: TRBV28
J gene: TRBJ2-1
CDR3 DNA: TGTGCCACCAGGGTACCCTACAATGAGCAGTTCTTC
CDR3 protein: CATRVPYNEQFF

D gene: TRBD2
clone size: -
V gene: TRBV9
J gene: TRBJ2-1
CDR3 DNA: TGTGCCAGCAGCGGTAGCGGGAGCTGGAGTACTGAGCAGTTCTTC
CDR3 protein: CASSGSGSWSTEQFF

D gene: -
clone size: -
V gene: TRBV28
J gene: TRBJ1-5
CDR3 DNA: TGTGCCAGCAGCTGGGCAGGTCCAAATCAGCCCCAGCATTTT
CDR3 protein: CASSWAGPNQPQHF